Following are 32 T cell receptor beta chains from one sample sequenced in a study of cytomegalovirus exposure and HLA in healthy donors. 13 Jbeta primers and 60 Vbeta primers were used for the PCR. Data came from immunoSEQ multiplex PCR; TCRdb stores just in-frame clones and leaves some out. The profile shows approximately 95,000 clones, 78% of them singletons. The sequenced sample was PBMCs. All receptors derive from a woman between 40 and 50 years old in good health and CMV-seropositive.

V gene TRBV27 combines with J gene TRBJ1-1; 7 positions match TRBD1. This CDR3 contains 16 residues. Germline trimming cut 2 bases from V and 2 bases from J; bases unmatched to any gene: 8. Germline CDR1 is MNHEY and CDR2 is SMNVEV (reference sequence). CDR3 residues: CASSLVPGGLNTEAFF. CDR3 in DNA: TGTGCCAGCAGTTTAGTCCCAGGGGGACTCAACACTGAAGCTTTCTTT.

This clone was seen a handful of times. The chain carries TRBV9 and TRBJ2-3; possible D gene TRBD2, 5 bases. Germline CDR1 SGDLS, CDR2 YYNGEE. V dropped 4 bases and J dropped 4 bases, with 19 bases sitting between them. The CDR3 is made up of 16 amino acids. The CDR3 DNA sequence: TGTGCCAGCAGCCCCCAGGCGGGCTTCGTTGCAGATACGCAGTATTTT. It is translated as CASSPQAGFVADTQYF. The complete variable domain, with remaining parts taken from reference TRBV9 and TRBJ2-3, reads DSGVTQTPKHLITATGQRVTLRCSPRSGDLSVYWYQQSLDQGLQFLIQYYNGEERAKGNILERFSAQQFPDLHSELNLSSLELGDSALYFCASSPQAGFVADTQYFGPGTRLTVL.

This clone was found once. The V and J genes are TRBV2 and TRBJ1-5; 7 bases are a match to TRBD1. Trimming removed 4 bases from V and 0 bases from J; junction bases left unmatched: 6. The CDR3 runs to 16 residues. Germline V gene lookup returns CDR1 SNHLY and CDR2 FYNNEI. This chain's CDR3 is CASSGDRSYSNQPQHF. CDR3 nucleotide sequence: TGTGCCAGCAGTGGGGACAGAAGCTATAGCAATCAGCCCCAGCATTTT. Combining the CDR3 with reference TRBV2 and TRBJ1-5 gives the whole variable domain EPEVTQTPSHQVTQMGQEVILRCVPISNHLYFYWYRQILGQKVEFLVSFYNNEISEKSEIFDDQFSVERPDGSNFTLKIRSTKLEDSAMYFCASSGDRSYSNQPQHFGDGTRLSIL.

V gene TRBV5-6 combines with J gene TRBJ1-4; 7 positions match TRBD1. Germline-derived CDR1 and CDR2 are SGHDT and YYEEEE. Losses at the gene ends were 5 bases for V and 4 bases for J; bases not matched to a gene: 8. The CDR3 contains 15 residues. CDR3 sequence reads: CASSLNRGFNEKLFF. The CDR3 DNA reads TGTGCCAGCAGTTTAAACAGGGGCTTTAATGAAAAACTGTTTTTT.

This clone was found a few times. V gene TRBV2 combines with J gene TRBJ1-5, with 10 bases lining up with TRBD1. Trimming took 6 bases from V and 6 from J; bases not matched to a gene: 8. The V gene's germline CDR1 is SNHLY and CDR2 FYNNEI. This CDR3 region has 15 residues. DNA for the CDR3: TGTGCCAGCAGCGTAGACAGGGGGCAATTTCAGCCCCAGCATTTT. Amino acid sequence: CASSVDRGQFQPQHF.

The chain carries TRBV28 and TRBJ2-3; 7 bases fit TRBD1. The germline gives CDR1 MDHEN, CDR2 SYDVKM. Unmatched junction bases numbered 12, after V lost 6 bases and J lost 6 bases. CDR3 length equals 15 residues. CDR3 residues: CASRGTTGKGDTQYF. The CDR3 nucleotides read TGTGCCAGCAGGGGGACGACAGGGAAAGGGGATACGCAGTATTTT.

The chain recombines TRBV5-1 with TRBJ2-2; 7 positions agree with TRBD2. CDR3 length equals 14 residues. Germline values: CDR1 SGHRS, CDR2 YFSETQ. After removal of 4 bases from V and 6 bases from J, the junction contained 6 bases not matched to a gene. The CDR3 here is CASSGAGEAGELFF. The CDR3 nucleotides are TGCGCCAGCAGCGGGGCGGGAGAGGCCGGGGAGCTGTTTTTT.

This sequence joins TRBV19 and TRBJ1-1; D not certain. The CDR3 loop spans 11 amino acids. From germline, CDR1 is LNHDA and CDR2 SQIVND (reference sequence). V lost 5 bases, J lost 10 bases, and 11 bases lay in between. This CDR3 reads CASSHTAGAFF. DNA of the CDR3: TGTGCCAGTAGTCACACAGCGGGAGCTTTCTTT. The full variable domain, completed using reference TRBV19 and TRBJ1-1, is DGGITQSPKYLFRKEGQNVTLSCEQNLNHDAMYWYRQDPGQGLRLIYYSQIVNDFQKGDIAEGYSVSREKKESFPLTVTSAQKNPTAFYLCASSHTAGAFFGQGTRLTVV.

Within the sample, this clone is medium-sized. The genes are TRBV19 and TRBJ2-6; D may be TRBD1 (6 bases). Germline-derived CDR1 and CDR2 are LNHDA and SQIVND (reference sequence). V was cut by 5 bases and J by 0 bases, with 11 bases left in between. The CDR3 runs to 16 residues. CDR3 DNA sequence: TGTGCCAGTAGTGGGGGCGCCCCCTCTGGGGCCAACGTCCTGACTTTC. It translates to CASSGGAPSGANVLTF.

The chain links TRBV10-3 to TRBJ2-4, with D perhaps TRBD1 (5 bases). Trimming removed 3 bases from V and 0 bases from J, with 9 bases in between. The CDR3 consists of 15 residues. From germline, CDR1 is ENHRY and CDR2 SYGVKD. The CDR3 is CAISDNRLAKNIQYF. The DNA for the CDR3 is TGTGCCATCAGTGATAACAGGCTAGCCAAAAACATTCAGTACTTC.

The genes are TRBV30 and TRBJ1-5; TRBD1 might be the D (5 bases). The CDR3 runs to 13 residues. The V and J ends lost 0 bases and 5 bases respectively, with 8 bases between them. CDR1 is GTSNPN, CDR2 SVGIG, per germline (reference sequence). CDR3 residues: CAWSVGRDQPQHF. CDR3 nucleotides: TGTGCCTGGAGTGTGGGCAGGGATCAGCCCCAGCATTTT.

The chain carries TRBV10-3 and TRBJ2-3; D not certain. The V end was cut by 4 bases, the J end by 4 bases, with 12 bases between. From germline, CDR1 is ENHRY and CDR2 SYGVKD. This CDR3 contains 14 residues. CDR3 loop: CAISAGNEADTQYF. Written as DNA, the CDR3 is TGTGCCATCAGTGCGGGTAATGAGGCAGATACGCAGTATTTT.

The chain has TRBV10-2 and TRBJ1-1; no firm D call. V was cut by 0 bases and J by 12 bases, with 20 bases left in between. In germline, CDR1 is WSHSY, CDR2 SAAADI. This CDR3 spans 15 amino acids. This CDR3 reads CASSESTVSTRSTFF. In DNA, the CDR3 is TGCGCCAGCAGTGAGTCGACGGTATCGACACGTTCTACTTTCTTT.

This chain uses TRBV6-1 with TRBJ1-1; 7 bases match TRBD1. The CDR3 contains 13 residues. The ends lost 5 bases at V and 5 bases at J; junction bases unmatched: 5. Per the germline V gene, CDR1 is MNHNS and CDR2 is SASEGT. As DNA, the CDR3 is TGTGCCAGCAGTTCAGGGGGATGGACTGAAGCTTTCTTT. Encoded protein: CASSSGGWTEAFF.

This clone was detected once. CDR3 amino acids: CASSLGGSLRNTIYF. The CDR3 nucleotides are TGTGCCAGCAGCTTGGGTGGGAGTCTGCGAAACACCATATATTTT. The chain links TRBV5-4 to TRBJ1-3, with D uncertain. The CDR3 has 15 amino acids. Between the trimmed V and J ends, which lost 0 bases and 5 bases, there was a span of 12 bases. Per germline, CDR1 SGHNT and CDR2 YYREEE (reference sequence).

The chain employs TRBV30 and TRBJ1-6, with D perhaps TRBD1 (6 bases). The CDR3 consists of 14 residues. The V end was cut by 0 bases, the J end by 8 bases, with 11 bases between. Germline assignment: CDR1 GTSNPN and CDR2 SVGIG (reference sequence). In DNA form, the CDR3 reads TGTGCCTGGAGTGTACTTGGGGGCGATTCACCCCTCCACTTT. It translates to CAWSVLGGDSPLHF. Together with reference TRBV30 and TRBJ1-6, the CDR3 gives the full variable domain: SQTIHQWPATLVQPVGSPLSLECTVEGTSNPNLYWYRQAAGRGLQLLFYSVGIGQISSEVPQNLSASRPQDRQFILSSKKLLLSDSGFYLCAWSVLGGDSPLHFGNGTRLTVT.

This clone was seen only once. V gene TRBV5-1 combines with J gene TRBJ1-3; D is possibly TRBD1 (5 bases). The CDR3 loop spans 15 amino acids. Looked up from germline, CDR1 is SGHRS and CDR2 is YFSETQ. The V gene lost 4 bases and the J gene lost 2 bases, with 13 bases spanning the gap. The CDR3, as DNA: TGCGCCAGCAGCCGACTAGGGGCAACTGGAAACACCATATATTTT. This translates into CASSRLGATGNTIYF. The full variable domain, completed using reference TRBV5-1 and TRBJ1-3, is KAGVTQTPRYLIKTRGQQVTLSCSPISGHRSVSWYQQTPGQGLQFLFEYFSETQRNKGNFPGRFSGRQFSNSRSEMNVSTLELGDSALYLCASSRLGATGNTIYFGEGSWLTVV.

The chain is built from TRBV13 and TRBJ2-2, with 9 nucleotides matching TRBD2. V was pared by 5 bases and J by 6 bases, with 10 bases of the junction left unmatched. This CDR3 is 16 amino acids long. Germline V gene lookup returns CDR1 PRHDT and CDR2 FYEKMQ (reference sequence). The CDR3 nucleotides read TGTGCCAGCAGCCCCATAGCGGGAGTATTAGCCGGGGAGCTGTTTTTT. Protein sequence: CASSPIAGVLAGELFF.

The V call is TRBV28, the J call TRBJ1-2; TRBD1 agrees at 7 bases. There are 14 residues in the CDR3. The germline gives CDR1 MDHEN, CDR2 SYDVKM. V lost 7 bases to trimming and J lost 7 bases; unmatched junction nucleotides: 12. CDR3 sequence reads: CASTSGGGVRGYTF. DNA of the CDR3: TGTGCCAGCACCTCAGGGGGTGGGGTCCGTGGCTACACCTTC.

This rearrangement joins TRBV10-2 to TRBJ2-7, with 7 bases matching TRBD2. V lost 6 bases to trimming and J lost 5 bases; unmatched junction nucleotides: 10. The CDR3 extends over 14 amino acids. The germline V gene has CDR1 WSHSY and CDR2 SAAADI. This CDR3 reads CASSSGLSTHEQYF. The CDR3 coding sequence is TGCGCCAGCAGCTCGGGACTATCCACCCACGAGCAGTACTTC.

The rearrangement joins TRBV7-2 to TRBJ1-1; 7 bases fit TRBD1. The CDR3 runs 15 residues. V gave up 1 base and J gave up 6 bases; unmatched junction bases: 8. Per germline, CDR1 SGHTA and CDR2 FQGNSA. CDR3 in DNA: TGTGCCAGCAGCTTAGGGGCAGGGGGGCATTCTGAAGCTTTCTTT. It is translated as CASSLGAGGHSEAFF. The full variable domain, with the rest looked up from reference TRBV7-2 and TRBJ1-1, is GAGVSQSPSNKVTEKGKDVELRCDPISGHTALYWYRQSLGQGLEFLIYFQGNSAPDKSGLPSDRFSAERTGGSVSTLTIQRTQQEDSAVYLCASSLGAGGHSEAFFGQGTRLTVV.

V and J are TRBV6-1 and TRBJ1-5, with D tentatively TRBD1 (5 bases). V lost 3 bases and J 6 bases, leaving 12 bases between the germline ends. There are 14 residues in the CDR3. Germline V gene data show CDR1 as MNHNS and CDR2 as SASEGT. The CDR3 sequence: CASSDVGGTQPQHF. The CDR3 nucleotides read TGTGCCAGCAGTGATGTTGGGGGGACTCAGCCCCAGCATTTT.

This chain's CDR3 is CASSPRTSGRAYNEQFF. CDR3 DNA: TGTGCCAGCAGCCCCCGGACTAGCGGGAGGGCCTACAATGAGCAGTTCTTC. V gene TRBV7-6 combines with J gene TRBJ2-1; TRBD2 matches at 15 bases. Germline CDR1 and CDR2: SGHVS and FNYEAQ. The CDR3 runs 17 residues. Germline trimming cut 5 bases from V and 2 bases from J; bases unmatched to any gene: 4. Using reference TRBV7-6 and TRBJ2-1 for the parts outside the CDR3, the full variable domain is GAGVSQSPRYKVTKRGQDVALRCDPISGHVSLYWYRQALGQGPEFLTYFNYEAQQDKSGLPNDRFSAERPEGSISTLTIQRTEQRDSAMYRCASSPRTSGRAYNEQFFGPGTRLTVL.

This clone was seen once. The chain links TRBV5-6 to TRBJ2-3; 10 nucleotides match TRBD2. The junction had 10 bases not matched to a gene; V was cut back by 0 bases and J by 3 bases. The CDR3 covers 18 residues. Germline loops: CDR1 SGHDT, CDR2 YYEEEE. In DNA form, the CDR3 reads TGTGCCAGCAGCTTGGTAGCTAGCGGGAGTATTGGGACAGATACGCAGTATTTT. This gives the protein CASSLVASGSIGTDTQYF.

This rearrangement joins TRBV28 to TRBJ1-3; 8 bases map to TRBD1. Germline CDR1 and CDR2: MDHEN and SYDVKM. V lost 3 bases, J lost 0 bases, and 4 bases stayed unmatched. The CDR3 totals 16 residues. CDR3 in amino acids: CASSFYRGSSGNTIYF. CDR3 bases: TGTGCCAGCAGTTTTTACAGGGGGAGCTCTGGAAACACCATATATTTT. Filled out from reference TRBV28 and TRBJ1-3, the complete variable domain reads DVKVTQSSRYLVKRTGEKVFLECVQDMDHENMFWYRQDPGLGLRLIYFSYDVKMKEKGDIPEGYSVSREKKERFSLILESASTNQTSMYLCASSFYRGSSGNTIYFGEGSWLTVV.

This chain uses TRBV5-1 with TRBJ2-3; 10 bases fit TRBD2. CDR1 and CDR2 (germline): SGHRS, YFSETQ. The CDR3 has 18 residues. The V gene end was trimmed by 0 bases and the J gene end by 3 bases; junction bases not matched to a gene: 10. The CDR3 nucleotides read TGCGCCAGCAGCTTGGTGGGTAAAAGCGGGAGGGCGACAGATACGCAGTATTTT. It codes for CASSLVGKSGRATDTQYF. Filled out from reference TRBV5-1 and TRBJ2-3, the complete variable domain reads KAGVTQTPRYLIKTRGQQVTLSCSPISGHRSVSWYQQTPGQGLQFLFEYFSETQRNKGNFPGRFSGRQFSNSRSEMNVSTLELGDSALYLCASSLVGKSGRATDTQYFGPGTRLTVL.

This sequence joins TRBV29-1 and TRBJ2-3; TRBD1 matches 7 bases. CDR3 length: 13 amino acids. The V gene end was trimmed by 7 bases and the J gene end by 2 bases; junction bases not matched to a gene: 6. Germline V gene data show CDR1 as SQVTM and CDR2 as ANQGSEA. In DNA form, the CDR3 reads TGCAGCGCCGGGACAGTACACACAGATACGCAGTATTTT. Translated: CSAGTVHTDTQYF.

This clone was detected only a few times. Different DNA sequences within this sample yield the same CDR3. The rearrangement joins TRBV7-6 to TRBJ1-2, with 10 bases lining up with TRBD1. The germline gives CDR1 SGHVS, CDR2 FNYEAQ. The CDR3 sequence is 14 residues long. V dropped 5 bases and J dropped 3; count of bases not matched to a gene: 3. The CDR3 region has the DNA TGTGCCAGCAGCCCCGGGACAGGGGACTATGGCTACACCTTC. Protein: CASSPGTGDYGYTF.

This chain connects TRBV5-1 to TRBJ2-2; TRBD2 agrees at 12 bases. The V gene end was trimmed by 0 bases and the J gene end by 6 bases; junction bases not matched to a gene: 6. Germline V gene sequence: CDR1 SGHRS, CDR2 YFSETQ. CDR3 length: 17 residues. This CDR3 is CASSLATSGSGAGELFF. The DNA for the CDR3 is TGCGCCAGCAGCTTGGCGACTAGCGGGAGCGGAGCCGGGGAGCTGTTTTTT.

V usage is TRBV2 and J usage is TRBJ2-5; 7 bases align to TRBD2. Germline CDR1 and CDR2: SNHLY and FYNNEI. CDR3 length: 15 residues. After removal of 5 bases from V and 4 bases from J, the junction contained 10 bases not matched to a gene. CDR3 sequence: CASSKLAPPGETQYF. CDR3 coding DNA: TGTGCCAGCAGTAAACTAGCGCCTCCAGGAGAGACCCAGTACTTC.

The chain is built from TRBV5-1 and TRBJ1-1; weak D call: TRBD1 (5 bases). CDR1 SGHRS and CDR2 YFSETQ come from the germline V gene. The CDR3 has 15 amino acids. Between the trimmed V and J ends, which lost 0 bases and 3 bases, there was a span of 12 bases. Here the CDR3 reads CASSLVGGGDTEAFF. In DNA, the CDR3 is TGCGCCAGCAGCTTGGTCGGGGGTGGTGACACTGAAGCTTTCTTT.

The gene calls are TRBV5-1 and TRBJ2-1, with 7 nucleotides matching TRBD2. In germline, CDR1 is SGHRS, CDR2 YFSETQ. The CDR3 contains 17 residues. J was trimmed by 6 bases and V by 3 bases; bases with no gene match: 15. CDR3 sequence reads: CASSSGRAGPYLNEQFF. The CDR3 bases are TGCGCCAGCAGCTCCGGTCGAGCGGGGCCTTATCTCAATGAGCAGTTCTTC. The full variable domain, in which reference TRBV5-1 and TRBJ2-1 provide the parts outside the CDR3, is KAGVTQTPRYLIKTRGQQVTLSCSPISGHRSVSWYQQTPGQGLQFLFEYFSETQRNKGNFPGRFSGRQFSNSRSEMNVSTLELGDSALYLCASSSGRAGPYLNEQFFGPGTRLTVL.